These 28 T cell receptor beta chains came from one sample sequenced in a study of blood T cell repertoires in COVID-19 (dated by TCRdb to about 2020). The library came from the immunoSEQ multiplex PCR assay. The table comes from immuneACCESS by way of TCRdb, which keeps in-frame sequences with V and J called. Part of the clones is missing from these tables; in studies checked, under half for an unresolved V gene and the rest for unknown reasons. The sample table records around 100,000 clones; more than 65% of these occur just once. The ten largest clones represent less than 35% of the sample. The sample comprised peripheral blood. These receptors all come from a man between 65 and 80 years old with active or convalescent COVID-19.

In its sample, this clone is medium-sized. The chain is built from TRBV30 and TRBJ1-1, with D perhaps TRBD1 (5 bases). The V end lost 3 bases, the J end lost 8 bases, and 16 bases lay between the germline ends. CDR3 size: 13 residues. Per germline, CDR1 GTSNPN and CDR2 SVGIG (reference sequence). CDR3 nucleotides: TGTGCCTGGAGCATTGACAGCGAGCTAGAAGCTTTCTTT. Translation gives CAWSIDSELEAFF.

V usage is TRBV7-9 and J usage is TRBJ2-1, with 8 bases lining up with TRBD2. V lost 5 bases and J lost 8; bases outside the gene matches: 11. CDR1 SEHNR and CDR2 FQNEAQ come from the germline V gene (reference sequence). The CDR3 covers 15 residues. CDR3 region: CASSPALAETYEQFF. For the CDR3, the DNA is TGTGCCAGCAGCCCCGCACTAGCGGAAACCTATGAGCAGTTCTTC.

V is TRBV7-8 and J is TRBJ2-5; 13 bases agree with TRBD2. The junction had 4 bases not matched to a gene; V was cut back by 6 bases and J by 3 bases. CDR1 is SGHVS and CDR2 is FQNEAQ in the germline V gene. The CDR3 has 15 residues. CDR3 sequence reads: CASSGTSGEEETQYF. The CDR3 nucleotides are TGTGCCAGCAGTGGGACTAGCGGGGAGGAAGAGACCCAGTACTTC.

The chain joins TRBV19 to TRBJ1-5; weak D call: TRBD1 (5 bases). Germline CDR1 LNHDA, CDR2 SQIVND (reference sequence). The CDR3 contains 19 residues. Trimming removed 5 bases from V and 0 bases from J, with 23 bases in between. The CDR3 region has the DNA TGTGCCAGTAGTCTTGGGGGAGGGAACCAAATCTATAGCAATCAGCCCCAGCATTTT. Translating it yields CASSLGGGNQIYSNQPQHF.

This chain joins TRBV5-4 and TRBJ2-1; TRBD1 is a possible D gene (6 bases). The length of the CDR3 is 15 residues. From germline, CDR1 is SGHNT and CDR2 YYREEE (reference sequence). V lost 0 bases and J 6 bases, leaving 13 bases between the germline ends. CDR3 protein: CASSLGSGVSNEQFF. The CDR3 DNA sequence: TGTGCCAGCAGCTTGGGCTCAGGGGTGTCCAATGAGCAGTTCTTC.

The CDR3 DNA is TGTGCCACCAGTGATCCCGGGACAGGGCCAGATACGCAGTATTTT. This gives the protein CATSDPGTGPDTQYF. The chain joins TRBV24-1 to TRBJ2-3; TRBD1 aligns across 9 bases. The junction had 4 bases not matched to a gene; V was cut back by 3 bases and J by 4 bases. Germline CDR1 and CDR2: KGHDR and SFDVKD. The CDR3 is made up of 15 amino acids.

The chain uses TRBV30 and TRBJ2-3; unclear D gene. Germline CDR1 is GTSNPN and CDR2 is SVGIG (reference sequence). The CDR3 totals 16 residues. Trimming stripped 1 base from V and 2 bases from J, with 16 bases between. The CDR3 sequence is CAWSAPGVGPTDTQYF. CDR3 DNA sequence: TGTGCCTGGAGTGCCCCCGGTGTTGGTCCCACAGATACGCAGTATTTT.

The chain is built from TRBV28 and TRBJ1-5; TRBD1 matches 8 bases. Per germline, CDR1 MDHEN and CDR2 SYDVKM. V shed 5 bases, J shed 2 bases, and the junction held 8 bases outside the gene matches. The CDR3 covers 16 residues. CDR3 sequence: CASSLLPTGGNQPQHF. The CDR3 DNA reads as TGTGCCAGCAGTCTTTTACCGACAGGGGGCAATCAGCCCCAGCATTTT.

This rearrangement joins TRBV2 to TRBJ1-1; a possible D gene is TRBD1 (6 bases). This CDR3 has 11 amino acids. From germline, CDR1 is SNHLY and CDR2 FYNNEI. Trimming took 7 bases from V and 6 from J, leaving 9 bases between them. Written as DNA, the CDR3 is TGTGCCAGCACGCAGGGGTCTGAAGCTTTCTTT. The encoded protein is CASTQGSEAFF. The whole variable domain, remainder taken from reference TRBV2 and TRBJ1-1, is EPEVTQTPSHQVTQMGQEVILRCVPISNHLYFYWYRQILGQKVEFLVSFYNNEISEKSEIFDDQFSVERPDGSNFTLKIRSTKLEDSAMYFCASTQGSEAFFGQGTRLTVV.

This sequence joins TRBV5-4 and TRBJ2-7, with 13 nucleotides matching TRBD2. With 3 bases clipped from V and 3 bases from J, the junction kept 3 bases outside the gene matches. This CDR3 is built from 15 residues. Germline CDR1 is SGHNT and CDR2 is YYREEE (reference sequence). CDR3 sequence reads: CASSWTSGSSYEQYF. The CDR3 bases are TGTGCCAGCAGCTGGACTAGCGGGAGTAGCTACGAGCAGTACTTC.

This clone was detected a few times. This rearrangement joins TRBV19 to TRBJ2-3, with 10 nucleotides matching TRBD1. CDR1 is LNHDA, CDR2 SQIVND, per germline (reference sequence). Trimming cost V 5 bases and J 6 bases; bases outside gene matches: 8. CDR3 length equals 15 residues. CDR3 residues: CASSADRGLDDTQYF. The CDR3 DNA is TGTGCCAGTAGTGCCGACAGGGGGCTGGACGATACGCAGTATTTT.

This chain links TRBV15 with TRBJ2-5; D gene uncertain. The CDR3 consists of 13 residues. The germline V gene has CDR1 LNHNV and CDR2 YYDKDF (reference sequence). V lost 0 bases and J 5 bases, leaving 7 bases between the germline ends. CDR3 sequence reads: CATSRDLGETQYF. In nucleotides, the CDR3 is TGTGCCACCAGCAGAGATCTAGGCGAGACCCAGTACTTC. The full variable domain, with the rest looked up from reference TRBV15 and TRBJ2-5, is DAMVIQNPRYQVTQFGKPVTLSCSQTLNHNVMYWYQQKSSQAPKLLFHYYDKDFNNEADTPDNFQSRRPNTSFCFLDIRSPGLGDTAMYLCATSRDLGETQYFGPGTRLLVL.

The genes are TRBV10-3 and TRBJ1-2; 8 bases align to TRBD1. Germline CDR1 reads ENHRY; CDR2 reads SYGVKD. With V trimmed by 0 bases and J by 5 bases, 5 bases remained unmatched. This CDR3 contains 15 residues. CDR3 coding DNA: TGTGCCATCAGTGAGTCCGCAGGGGGCGGGTATGGCTACACCTTC. Translation: CAISESAGGGYGYTF.

This clone was picked up one time. The chain recombines TRBV27 with TRBJ1-2; the D gene is possibly TRBD1 (6 bases). CDR3 length: 15 residues. Germline assignment: CDR1 MNHEY and CDR2 SMNVEV (reference sequence). Trimming took 3 bases from V and 6 from J, leaving 17 bases between them. Here the CDR3 reads CASSFLQGPLHGYTF. The CDR3 coding sequence is TGTGCCAGCAGTTTTTTACAGGGACCCCTTCATGGCTACACCTTC.

This chain links TRBV27 with TRBJ1-6; 8 nucleotides match TRBD1. V dropped 5 bases and J dropped 3; count of bases not matched to a gene: 3. CDR1 MNHEY and CDR2 SMNVEV come from the germline V gene (reference sequence). This CDR3 has 15 residues. The CDR3 reads CASSGTGGYNSPLHF. The CDR3 DNA follows: TGTGCCAGCAGTGGAACAGGGGGCTATAATTCACCCCTCCACTTT.

This clone was picked up many times. DNA for the CDR3: TGTGCCAGCAGCTTGACAGGGAGAAACTATGGCTACACCTTC. Residues: CASSLTGRNYGYTF. This rearrangement joins TRBV7-9 to TRBJ1-2; 7 bases line up with TRBD1. The CDR3 extends over 14 amino acids. J was trimmed by 2 bases and V by 3 bases; bases with no gene match: 3. Germline V gene sequence: CDR1 SEHNR, CDR2 FQNEAQ (reference sequence).

This rearrangement joins TRBV5-1 to TRBJ2-3; 10 positions agree with TRBD2. Germline CDR1 SGHRS, CDR2 YFSETQ. The CDR3 has 14 residues. J lost 6 bases, V lost 5 bases, and 6 bases had no gene match. The CDR3 loop is CASRTAGGPDTQYF. CDR3 DNA sequence: TGCGCCAGCAGAACAGCGGGAGGGCCGGATACGCAGTATTTT.

Here the CDR3 DNA reads TGTGCCAGCAGCGTGGGGGCCGCTGGGTCCTACGAGCAGTACTTC. This gives the protein CASSVGAAGSYEQYF. This sequence joins TRBV9 and TRBJ2-7; tentative D call: TRBD1 (6 bases). Germline CDR1 reads SGDLS; CDR2 reads YYNGEE. The CDR3 contains 15 residues. Trimming removed 2 bases at V and 1 base at J, with 13 bases between.

The chain combines TRBV4-3 with TRBJ2-7, with D possibly TRBD1 on 6 matching bases. Trimming removed 1 base at V and 3 bases at J, with 19 bases between. The CDR3 has 17 amino acids. Per germline, CDR1 LGHNA and CDR2 YSLEER. The CDR3 is CASSQGALTGQNYEQYF. CDR3 nucleotides: TGCGCCAGCAGCCAAGGGGCTTTGACAGGACAAAACTACGAGCAGTACTTC.

This clone was detected a few times. The chain is built from TRBV27 and TRBJ1-1, with 8 bases aligning to TRBD1. This CDR3 has 12 residues. Germline V CDR1 and CDR2: MNHEY, SMNVEV (reference sequence). Germline trimming cut 7 bases from V and 4 bases from J; bases unmatched to any gene: 2. CDR3 region: CASKTGGTEAFF. CDR3 in DNA: TGTGCCAGCAAAACAGGGGGCACTGAAGCTTTCTTT.

This chain joins TRBV7-9 and TRBJ2-5; D is possibly TRBD1 (5 bases). Germline assignment: CDR1 SEHNR and CDR2 FQNEAQ (reference sequence). The V end was cut by 2 bases, the J end by 5 bases, with 12 bases between. The CDR3 has 14 residues. The DNA for the CDR3 is TGTGCCAGCAGCTTACCTAGGGGCAAGGAGACCCAGTACTTC. The encoded protein is CASSLPRGKETQYF.

This clone was observed a single time. This rearrangement joins TRBV5-5 to TRBJ1-5, with D unresolved. CDR3 size: 14 residues. V was shortened by 2 bases and J by 4 bases, with 10 bases between the two germline ends. Per the germline V gene, CDR1 is SGHKS and CDR2 is YYEKEE (reference sequence). CDR3 sequence (DNA): TGTGCCAGCAGCTTCGGTGGAGCAAATCAGCCCCAGCATTTT. Translating it yields CASSFGGANQPQHF.

CDR3 sequence (DNA): TGTGCCACCCCAGTCGCCGGGAAGAGCTCCTACAATGAGCAGTTCTTC. Amino acids: CATPVAGKSSYNEQFF. The chain has TRBV7-9 and TRBJ2-1; D is possibly TRBD2 (5 bases). V lost 10 bases, J lost 0 bases, and 19 bases lay in between. The CDR3 has 16 residues. Germline CDR1 and CDR2: SEHNR and FQNEAQ (reference sequence).

The chain is built from TRBV12-5 and TRBJ2-5; D remains unclear. This CDR3 spans 12 amino acids. Germline loops: CDR1 LGHNT, CDR2 FRNRAP. The V and J ends lost 0 bases and 6 bases respectively, with 5 bases between them. CDR3 loop: CASGLVEKTQYF. The DNA of the CDR3 is TGTGCTAGTGGTTTGGTTGAGAAGACCCAGTACTTC.

This chain joins TRBV9 and TRBJ2-7; TRBD1 agrees at 11 bases. V shed 4 bases and J 5 bases; nucleotides not matched to a gene: 8. The CDR3 spans 15 residues. Germline CDR1 is SGDLS and CDR2 is YYNGEE. The CDR3 region has the DNA TGTGCCAGCAGCACAACAGGACAGGGGGCCCACGAGCAGTACTTC. It yields the protein CASSTTGQGAHEQYF.

Turning to this clone: The junction does not match germline at one end; this may be a read error. The genes are TRBV11-2 and TRBJ1-3, with a weak D call TRBD1 (5 bases). Germline loops: CDR1 SGHAT, CDR2 FQNNGV. This CDR3 is built from 16 residues. The CDR3 protein is CASSLGLPGTGNTIYF. In nucleotides, the CDR3 is TGTGCCAGCAGCTTGGGACTCCCAGGGACTGGGAACACCATATATTTT.

The chain joins TRBV7-9 to TRBJ2-3; TRBD2 aligns across 7 bases. Trimming removed 3 bases from V and 2 bases from J; junction bases left unmatched: 2. This CDR3 is built from 14 residues. Per the germline V gene, CDR1 is SEHNR and CDR2 is FQNEAQ (reference sequence). The CDR3 nucleotides are TGTGCCAGCAGCTTCGGGGGGAACACAGATACGCAGTATTTT. Translation: CASSFGGNTDTQYF. The entire variable domain, with the rest obtained from reference TRBV7-9 and TRBJ2-3, is as follows: DTGVSQNPRHKITKRGQNVTFRCDPISEHNRLYWYRQTLGQGPEFLTYFQNEAQLEKSRLLSDRFSAERPKGSFSTLEIQRTEQGDSAMYLCASSFGGNTDTQYFGPGTRLTVL.

This rearrangement joins TRBV7-9 to TRBJ1-1; D ambiguous. The V end was cut by 0 bases, the J end by 11 bases, with 13 bases between. The germline gives CDR1 SEHNR, CDR2 FQNEAQ (reference sequence). The CDR3 length is 13 residues. CDR3 region: CASSLASRGEAFF. The CDR3 coding sequence is TGTGCCAGCAGCTTAGCTTCCAGAGGTGAGGCTTTCTTT.